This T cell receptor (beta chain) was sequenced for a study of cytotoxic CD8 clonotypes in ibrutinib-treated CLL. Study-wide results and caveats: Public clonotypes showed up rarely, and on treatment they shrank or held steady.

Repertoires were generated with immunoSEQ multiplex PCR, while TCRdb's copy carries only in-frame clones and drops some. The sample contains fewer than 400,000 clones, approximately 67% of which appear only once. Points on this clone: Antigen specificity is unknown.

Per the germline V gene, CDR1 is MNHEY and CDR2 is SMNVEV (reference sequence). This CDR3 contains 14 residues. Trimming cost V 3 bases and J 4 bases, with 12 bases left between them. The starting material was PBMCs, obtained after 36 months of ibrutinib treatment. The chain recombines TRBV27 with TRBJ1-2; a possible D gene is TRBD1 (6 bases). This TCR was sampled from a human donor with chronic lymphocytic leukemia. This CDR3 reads CASSFGGESYGYTF. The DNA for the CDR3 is TGTGCCAGCAGTTTCGGGGGCGAATCCTATGGCTACACCTTC.